This TCR beta chain was found in a study of T cell responses to AZD1222 COVID-19 vaccine. CDR1 SGHTA and CDR2 FQGTGA come from the germline V gene. CDR3 length: 16 amino acids. V was cut by 3 bases and J by 6 bases, with 15 bases left in between. The repertoire was sequenced with immunoSEQ multiplex PCR; TCRdb's copy has only in-frame clones and lacks some. The table records about 120,000 clones, approximately 90% of them present only once. This rearrangement joins TRBV7-3 to TRBJ1-6; maybe TRBD1 (5 bases). Sequenced here: peripheral blood, sampled 28 days after the second AZD1222 dose. This receptor was taken from an adult who received the AZD1222 COVID-19 vaccine. The CDR3 bases are TGTGCCAGCAGCTTGATTGGGGGGATTGGTAATTCACCCCTCCACTTT. Amino acid sequence: CASSLIGGIGNSPLHF. Full variable domain (rest looked up from reference TRBV7-3 and TRBJ1-6): GAGVSQTPSNKVTEKGKYVELRCDPISGHTALYWYRQSLGQGPEFLIYFQGTGAADDSGLPNDRFFAVRPEGSVSTLKIQRTERGDSAVYLCASSLIGGIGNSPLHFGNGTRLTVT.